These 21 T cell receptor beta chains share one sample of origin, sequenced in a study of cytomegalovirus exposure and HLA in healthy donors. The study ran its PCR with 60 Vbeta and 13 Jbeta primers. Using immunoSEQ multiplex PCR, the repertoire was profiled, and TCRdb retains in-frame clones only, with some absent. The sample has 150,000 to 200,000 clones; over 75% are singletons. The sample taken for sequencing was PBMCs. The receptors here all came from a woman aged 45-60 years in good health and CMV-seropositive.

V is TRBV19 and J is TRBJ2-7, with 7 bases fitting TRBD2. V lost 3 bases to trimming and J lost 1 base; unmatched junction nucleotides: 6. The CDR3 is 15 residues long. The germline V gene encodes CDR1 LNHDA and CDR2 SQIVND (reference sequence). The CDR3 bases are TGTGCCAGTAGTATCATGGCGGGGGATTCCTACGAGCAGTACTTC. This sequence encodes CASSIMAGDSYEQYF.

The table lists this clone with a few counts. The chain recombines TRBV18 with TRBJ1-3; D perhaps matches TRBD1 (6 bases). The CDR3 is 15 residues long. Germline V lookup: CDR1 KGHSH, CDR2 LQKENI. Trimming cost V 3 bases and J 0 bases, with 9 bases left between them. The CDR3 bases are TGTGCCAGCTCACCGACGACAGGCTCTGGAAACACCATATATTTT. Amino acids: CASSPTTGSGNTIYF.

The V and J genes are TRBV14 and TRBJ1-1; D is undetermined. Trimming pared 0 bases from V and 1 base from J, leaving 9 bases between. The CDR3 is 15 amino acids. CDR1 and CDR2 from the germline V gene are SGHDN and FVKESK. The CDR3, as DNA: TGTGCCAGCAGCCAAGATATCGGGAAGAACACTGAAGCTTTCTTT. This gives the protein CASSQDIGKNTEAFF. The full variable domain, in which reference TRBV14 and TRBJ1-1 provide the parts outside the CDR3, is EAGVTQFPSHSVIEKGQTVTLRCDPISGHDNLYWYRRVMGKEIKFLLHFVKESKQDESGMPNNRFLAERTGGTYSTLKVQPAELEDSGVYFCASSQDIGKNTEAFFGQGTRLTVV.

The chain has TRBV5-1 and TRBJ1-3, with 9 bases fitting TRBD1. Germline CDR1 SGHRS, CDR2 YFSETQ. The CDR3 spans 14 residues. V lost 2 bases, J lost 4 bases, and 1 base stayed unmatched. This CDR3 reads CASSLQGAGNTIYF. For the CDR3, the DNA is TGCGCCAGCAGCTTACAGGGGGCCGGAAACACCATATATTTT.

The chain employs TRBV5-4 and TRBJ1-4; TRBD1 aligns across 9 bases. Per the germline V gene, CDR1 is SGHNT and CDR2 is YYREEE (reference sequence). J was trimmed by 11 bases and V by 4 bases; bases with no gene match: 18. The CDR3 runs to 17 residues. DNA of the CDR3: TGTGCCAGCAGCCGAGGAGGGAAACAGGGGGCCCAAGTGAAACTGTTTTTT. This codes for CASSRGGKQGAQVKLFF.

This sequence joins TRBV6-5 and TRBJ1-6; perhaps TRBD1 as D (5 bases). V was clipped by 4 bases and J by 13 bases, with 23 bases between them. This CDR3 is built from 16 residues. CDR1 MNHEY and CDR2 SVGAGI come from the germline V gene. The CDR3 sequence is CASSSTSGGGGVPLHF. The CDR3 coding sequence is TGTGCCAGCAGTTCGACCTCGGGGGGTGGGGGGGTCCCCCTCCACTTT.

This clone was found a few times. The chain links TRBV7-2 to TRBJ2-7; TRBD2 matches at 13 bases. Looked up from germline, CDR1 is SGHTA and CDR2 is FQGNSA. This CDR3 is 16 amino acids long. V lost 5 bases, J lost 3 bases, and 7 bases stayed unmatched. This CDR3 is CASSGLAGVGYYEQYF. As DNA, the CDR3 is TGTGCCAGCAGCGGACTAGCGGGAGTAGGGTACTACGAGCAGTACTTC.

The table lists this clone with a few counts. The genes are TRBV7-2 and TRBJ1-4, with D possibly matching TRBD1 (5 bases). CDR3 length equals 14 residues. The germline V gene encodes CDR1 SGHTA and CDR2 FQGNSA. V lost 3 bases and J 8 bases, leaving 13 bases between the germline ends. Here the CDR3 reads CASSFRQGEEKLFF. CDR3 bases: TGTGCCAGCAGCTTCAGGCAGGGCGAAGAAAAACTGTTTTTT.

The chain links TRBV30 to TRBJ2-7; 14 positions agree with TRBD2. Trimming at V came to 3 bases and at J to 5 bases, leaving 12 bases not matched to a gene. Germline V gene sequence: CDR1 GTSNPN, CDR2 SVGIG (reference sequence). This CDR3 comprises 17 residues. The CDR3 DNA is TGTGCCTGGAGCGCCCCCGGGACTAGCGGGAGTCTGGACGAGCAGTACTTC. This encodes CAWSAPGTSGSLDEQYF. The full variable domain, its missing parts supplied by reference TRBV30 and TRBJ2-7, is SQTIHQWPATLVQPVGSPLSLECTVEGTSNPNLYWYRQAAGRGLQLLFYSVGIGQISSEVPQNLSASRPQDRQFILSSKKLLLSDSGFYLCAWSAPGTSGSLDEQYFGPGTRLTVT.

Regarding this clone: One end of the junction is discordant with germline, which a read error may explain. V usage is TRBV7-9 and J usage is TRBJ2-1; D is ambiguous. Germline assignment: CDR1 SEHNR and CDR2 FQNEAQ (reference sequence). This CDR3 region has 12 residues. CDR3 region: CSSSRTSTEQFF. The CDR3 DNA reads as TGTTCCAGCAGCCGTACAAGTACTGAGCAGTTCTTC.

This clone was observed a few times. The chain uses TRBV7-9 and TRBJ1-3; D remains unclear. The CDR3 contains 14 residues. The V end lost 6 bases, the J end lost 4 bases, and 13 bases lay between the germline ends. Germline CDR1 SEHNR, CDR2 FQNEAQ (reference sequence). CDR3 coding DNA: TGTGCCAGCAGGGCCGGCGAGGAAGGAAACACCATATATTTT. Its translation: CASRAGEEGNTIYF.

The J gene is TRBJ1-4, the V gene TRBV14, with 9 bases aligning to TRBD1. The CDR3 consists of 13 residues. The V gene's germline CDR1 is SGHDN and CDR2 FVKESK. V lost 3 bases, J lost 8 bases, and 1 base stayed unmatched. The DNA of the CDR3 is TGTGCCAGCAGCCATGGACAGGGGGAAAAACTGTTTTTT. Residues: CASSHGQGEKLFF.

This rearrangement joins TRBV13 to TRBJ1-3; TRBD1 agrees at 12 bases. CDR3 length equals 16 residues. Germline V gives CDR1 PRHDT, CDR2 FYEKMQ (reference sequence). Germline trimming cut 1 base from V and 6 bases from J; bases unmatched to any gene: 4. Here the CDR3 reads CASSLALGQGANTIYF. The CDR3 DNA reads as TGTGCCAGCAGCTTAGCCTTGGGACAGGGGGCAAACACCATATATTTT.

This clone showed up just a few times. The V gene is TRBV5-1, the J gene TRBJ2-3; D gene unclear. The CDR3 sequence is 14 residues long. V was trimmed by 4 bases and J by 0 bases, leaving 9 bases between them. Germline V gene sequence: CDR1 SGHRS, CDR2 YFSETQ. This CDR3 is CASSDTGSTDTQYF. CDR3 bases: TGCGCCAGCAGCGACACCGGCAGCACAGATACGCAGTATTTT.

V and J are TRBV6-6 and TRBJ2-5; D is ambiguous. The end of the DNA aligns better with TRBJ2-7, so the J call may be wrong. This CDR3 comprises 15 residues. Germline assignment: CDR1 MNHNY and CDR2 SVGAGI (reference sequence). Written as DNA, the CDR3 is TGTGCCAGCAGCCCTAGTTGGCCTAGCTCCTACGAGCAGTACTTC. It encodes CASSPSWPSSYEQYF.

This clone has only a few counts. The J gene is TRBJ2-7, the V gene TRBV11-2; D is ambiguous. V was trimmed by 3 bases and J by 4 bases, leaving 16 bases between them. Germline CDR1 SGHAT, CDR2 FQNNGV. The CDR3 runs 15 residues. This CDR3 is CASSFNQREWYEQYF. The CDR3 nucleotides read TGTGCCAGCAGCTTTAACCAGCGAGAGTGGTACGAGCAGTACTTC.

This clone was seen more than once but under ten times. The V gene is TRBV6-6, the J gene TRBJ2-3; possibly TRBD2 for D (5 bases). This CDR3 region has 15 residues. V was trimmed by 10 bases and J by 1 base, leaving 18 bases between them. Looked up from germline, CDR1 is MNHNY and CDR2 is SVGAGI (reference sequence). The chain's CDR3 is CATAVTTTRTDTQYF. In DNA, the CDR3 is TGTGCCACCGCTGTGACTACAACCCGCACAGATACGCAGTATTTT.

The chain has TRBV9 and TRBJ2-7; D may be TRBD1 (5 bases). The CDR3 sequence is 15 residues long. Trimming cost V 4 bases and J 5 bases, with 19 bases left between them. The germline V gene has CDR1 SGDLS and CDR2 YYNGEE. The CDR3 spells CASSPRVRQGDEQYF. CDR3 DNA: TGTGCCAGCAGCCCCCGGGTTAGGCAGGGCGACGAGCAGTACTTC.

The V gene is TRBV5-1, the J gene TRBJ2-1; 8 positions match TRBD1. There are 15 residues in the CDR3. V trimming: 4 bases; J trimming: 7 bases; junction bases outside the gene matches: 10. Looked up from germline, CDR1 is SGHRS and CDR2 is YFSETQ. This CDR3 is CASSKGQTGANEQFF. CDR3 in DNA: TGCGCCAGCAGCAAGGGACAGACAGGGGCTAATGAGCAGTTCTTC. Filled out from reference TRBV5-1 and TRBJ2-1, the complete variable domain reads KAGVTQTPRYLIKTRGQQVTLSCSPISGHRSVSWYQQTPGQGLQFLFEYFSETQRNKGNFPGRFSGRQFSNSRSEMNVSTLELGDSALYLCASSKGQTGANEQFFGPGTRLTVL.

The V call is TRBV13, the J call TRBJ2-7; TRBD1 agrees at 7 bases. V lost 2 bases and J lost 7; bases outside the gene matches: 11. Germline lookup yields CDR1 PRHDT and CDR2 FYEKMQ (reference sequence). This CDR3 is 15 amino acids long. CDR3 in DNA: TGTGCCAGCAGCTTAATAGGGGGCGCGGGTGGTGAGCAGTACTTC. It translates to CASSLIGGAGGEQYF.

The CDR3 loop is CASSEVGTGPRWEQYF. Written as DNA, the CDR3 is TGTGCCAGCAGTGAAGTTGGAACAGGGCCCAGATGGGAGCAGTACTTC. The gene calls are TRBV2 and TRBJ2-7; a weak D match, TRBD1 (6 bases). V lost 1 base and J lost 7, with 20 bases in between. Germline V CDR1 and CDR2: SNHLY, FYNNEI. This CDR3 has 16 amino acids.